The sequence of this TCR beta chain was determined in a study of graft-versus-host responses after intestinal transplantation. For the study at large: Tacrolimus plus steroids were given to all recipients for about three years, preceded by anti-thymocyte globulin induction.

Clones were sequenced by immunoSEQ multiplex PCR, and TCRdb holds only the in-frame ones, with some missing. This sample carries more than 65,000 clones, approximately 90% of them seen once, and the ten largest clones take around 0.44%. In regard to this clone: The antigen remains unidentified.

This CDR3 is 13 amino acids long. Per the germline V gene, CDR1 is SGHNT and CDR2 is YYREEE (reference sequence). Study-wide results and limits: Some GvH clones were seen earlier in gut or blood, suggesting intestinal origin.

This sample comprised unstimulated CD8+ T cells sorted from spleen or lymph node cells, obtained before transplant. The receptor's source is a human donor who was the organ donor for an intestinal transplant. V usage is TRBV5-4 and J usage is TRBJ2-5; tentative D call: TRBD2 (5 bases). The last part of the DNA fits TRBJ2-7 better; the J call may be wrong. As DNA, the CDR3 is TGTGCCAGCAGCTCGTTAGGACTCGTCGAGCAGTACTTC. It specifies CASSSLGLVEQYF.